In this sample, the clone carrying this TCR beta chain turned up once. Trimming took 3 bases from V and 0 from J, leaving 12 bases between them. The CDR3 loop spans 16 amino acids. Per germline, CDR1 SNHLY and CDR2 FYNNEI. The data originate from a study of breast tumors, draining lymph nodes, adjacent tissues. Each CDR3 protein gets one entry after TCRdb re-called the multiplex PCR reads with MiXCR. Here the sample spans about 24,000 distinct CDR3 sequences, approximately 63% being singletons. V usage is TRBV2 and J usage is TRBJ2-1, with D perhaps TRBD2 (6 bases). Material for sequencing was tumor-adjacent breast tissue. The sequence derives from a female donor with breast cancer. Some clones in this sample may be carry-over from other donors' samples. The CDR3 coding sequence is TGTGCCAGCAGTGATTTAGCGGCAATCTCCTACAATGAGCAGTTCTTC. Translating it yields CASSDLAAISYNEQFF. The entire variable domain, with the rest obtained from reference TRBV2 and TRBJ2-1, is as follows: EPEVTQTPSHQVTQMGQEVILRCVPISNHLYFYWYRQILGQKVEFLVSFYNNEISEKSEIFDDQFSVERPDGSNFTLKIRSTKLEDSAMYFCASSDLAAISYNEQFFGPGTRLTVL.